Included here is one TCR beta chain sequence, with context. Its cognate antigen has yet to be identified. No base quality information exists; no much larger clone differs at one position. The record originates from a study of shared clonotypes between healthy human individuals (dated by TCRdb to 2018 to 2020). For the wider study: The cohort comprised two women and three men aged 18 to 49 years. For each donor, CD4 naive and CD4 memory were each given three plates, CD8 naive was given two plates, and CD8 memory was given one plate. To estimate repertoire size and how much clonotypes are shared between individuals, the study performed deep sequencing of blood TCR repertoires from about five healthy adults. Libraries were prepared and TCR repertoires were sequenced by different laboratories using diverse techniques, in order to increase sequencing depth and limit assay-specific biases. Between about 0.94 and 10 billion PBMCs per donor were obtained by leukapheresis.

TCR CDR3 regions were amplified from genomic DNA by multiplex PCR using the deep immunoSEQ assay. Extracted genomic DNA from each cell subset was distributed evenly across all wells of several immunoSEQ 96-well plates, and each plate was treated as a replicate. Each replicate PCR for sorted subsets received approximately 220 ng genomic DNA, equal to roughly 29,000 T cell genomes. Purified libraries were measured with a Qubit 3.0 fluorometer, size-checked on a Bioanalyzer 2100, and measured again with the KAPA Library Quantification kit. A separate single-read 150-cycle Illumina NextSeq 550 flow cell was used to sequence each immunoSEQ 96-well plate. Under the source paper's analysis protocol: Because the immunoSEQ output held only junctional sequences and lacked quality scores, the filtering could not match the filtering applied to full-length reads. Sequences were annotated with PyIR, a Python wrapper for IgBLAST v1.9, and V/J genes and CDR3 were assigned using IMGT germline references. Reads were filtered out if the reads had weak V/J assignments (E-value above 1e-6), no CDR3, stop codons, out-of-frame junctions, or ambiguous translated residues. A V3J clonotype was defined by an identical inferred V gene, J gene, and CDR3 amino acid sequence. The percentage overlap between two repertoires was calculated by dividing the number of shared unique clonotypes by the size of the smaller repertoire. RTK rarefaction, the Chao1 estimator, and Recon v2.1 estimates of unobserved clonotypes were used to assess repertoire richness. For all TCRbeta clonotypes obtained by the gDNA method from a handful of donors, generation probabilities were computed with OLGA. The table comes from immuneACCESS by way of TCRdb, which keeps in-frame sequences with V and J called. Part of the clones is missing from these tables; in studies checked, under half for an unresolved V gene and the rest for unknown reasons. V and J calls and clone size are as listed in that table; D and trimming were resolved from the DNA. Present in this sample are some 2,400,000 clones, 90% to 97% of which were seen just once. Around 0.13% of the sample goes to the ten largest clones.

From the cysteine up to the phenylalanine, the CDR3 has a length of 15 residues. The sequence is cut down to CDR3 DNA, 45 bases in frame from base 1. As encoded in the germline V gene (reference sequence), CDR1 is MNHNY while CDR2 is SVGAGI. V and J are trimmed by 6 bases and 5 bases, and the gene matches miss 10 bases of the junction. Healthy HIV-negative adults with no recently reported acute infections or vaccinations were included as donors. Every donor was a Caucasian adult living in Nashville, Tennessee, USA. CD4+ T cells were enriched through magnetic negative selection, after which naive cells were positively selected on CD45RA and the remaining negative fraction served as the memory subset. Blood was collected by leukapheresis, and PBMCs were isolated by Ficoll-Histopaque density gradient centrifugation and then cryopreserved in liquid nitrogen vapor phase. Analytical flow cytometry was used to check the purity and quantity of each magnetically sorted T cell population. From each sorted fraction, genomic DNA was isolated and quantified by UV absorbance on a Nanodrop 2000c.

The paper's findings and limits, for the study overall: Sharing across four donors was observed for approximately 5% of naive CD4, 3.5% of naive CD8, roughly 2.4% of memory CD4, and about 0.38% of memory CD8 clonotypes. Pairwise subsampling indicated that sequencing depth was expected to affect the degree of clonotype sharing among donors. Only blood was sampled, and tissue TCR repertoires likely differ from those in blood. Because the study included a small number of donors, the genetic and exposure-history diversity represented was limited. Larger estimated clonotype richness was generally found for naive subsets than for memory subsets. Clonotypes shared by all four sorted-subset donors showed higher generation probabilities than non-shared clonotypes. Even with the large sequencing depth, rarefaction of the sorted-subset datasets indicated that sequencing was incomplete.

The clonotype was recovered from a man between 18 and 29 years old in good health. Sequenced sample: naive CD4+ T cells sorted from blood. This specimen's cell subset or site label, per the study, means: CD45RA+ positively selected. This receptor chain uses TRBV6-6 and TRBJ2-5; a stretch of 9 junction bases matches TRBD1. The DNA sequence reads TGTGCCAGCAGGCGAGGACAGGGGTGGACGGAGACCCAGTACTTC. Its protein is CASRRGQGWTETQYF.